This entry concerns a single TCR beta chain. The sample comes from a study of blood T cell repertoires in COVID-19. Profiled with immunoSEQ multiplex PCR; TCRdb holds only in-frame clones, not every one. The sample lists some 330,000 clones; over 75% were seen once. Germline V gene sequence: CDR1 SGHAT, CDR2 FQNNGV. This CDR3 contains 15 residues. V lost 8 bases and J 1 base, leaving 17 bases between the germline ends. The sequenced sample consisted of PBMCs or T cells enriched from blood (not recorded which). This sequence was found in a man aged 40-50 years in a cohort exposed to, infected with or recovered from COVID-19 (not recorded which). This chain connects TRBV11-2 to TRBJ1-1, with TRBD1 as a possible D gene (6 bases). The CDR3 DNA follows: TGTGCCAGCCCGGGGACAAGTCAATCGAACACTGAAGCTTTCTTT. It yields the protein CASPGTSQSNTEAFF.